This T cell receptor beta chain originates from a study of T cell responses to AZD1222 COVID-19 vaccine. Notes on the study in general: Repertoires were obtained only post-peak T cell response. Spike-specific TCR breadth and depth both grew after two AZD1222 doses. Reports say nearly half of spike-specific TCRs go after unmutated variant regions.

Germline V lookup: CDR1 MNHEY, CDR2 SVGEGT. V lost 5 bases to trimming and J lost 4 bases, with 14 bases between them. The CDR3 has 14 residues. About this clone: As yet, its antigen is unknown.

The assay was immunoSEQ multiplex PCR, and TCRdb's table has in-frame clones only and misses some. The table includes more than 150,000 clones, around nine tenths detected once. This sequence joins TRBV6-2 or TRBV6-3 and TRBJ1-2; D perhaps matches TRBD1 (5 bases). Here the sequenced sample was peripheral blood, taken 28 days after the second AZD1222 dose. The sequence was collected from an adult who received the AZD1222 COVID-19 vaccine. CDR3 nucleotide sequence: TGTGCCAGCAGTACCGGGGACTTGGCCTATGGCTACACCTTC. It encodes CASSTGDLAYGYTF.